The rows below give T cell receptor beta chains drawn from one sample of a study of blood T cell repertoires in COVID-19. Measured with immunoSEQ multiplex PCR; TCRdb has only the in-frame clones, and not every one. The table shows almost 300,000 clones, with around nine tenths occurring only once. Material for sequencing was peripheral blood. Receptors originate from a man in his sixties or seventies with acute or convalescent COVID-19. CDR3s include the opening cysteine and the closing phenylalanine or tryptophan. D genes are given only for firm matches. Rows give clone size only sometimes, using once, few, many, or a class for an expanded clone.

v_call	clone_size	d_call	j_call	cdr3_aa	cdr3_nt
TRBV6-6	NA	TRBD1	TRBJ2-7	CASSYSRQGAGEQYF	TGTGCCAGCAGTTACTCACGTCAGGGGGCGGGCGAGCAGTACTTC
TRBV3-1/TRBV3-2	NA	TRBD1	TRBJ1-6	CASNGQGEGSPLHF	TGTGCCAGCAACGGACAGGGCGAAGGTTCACCCCTCCACTTT
TRBV5-4	NA	NA	TRBJ2-3	CASSPRGADTDTQYF	TGTGCCAGCAGCCCCCGGGGAGCGGACACAGATACGCAGTATTTT
TRBV3-1/TRBV3-2	NA	NA	TRBJ2-2	CASSPTRGGELFF	TGTGCCAGCAGTCCAACCCGAGGCGGGGAGCTGTTTTTT
TRBV14	NA	NA	TRBJ2-7	CASSQGLGSEQYF	TGTGCCAGCAGCCAAGGCCTAGGAAGCGAGCAGTACTTC
TRBV9	NA	NA	TRBJ2-2	CASSSTGSVGELFF	TGTGCCAGCAGCTCCACAGGGTCGGTCGGGGAGCTGTTTTTT
TRBV7-9	NA	NA	TRBJ2-3	CASSLSTSTDTQYF	TGTGCCAGCAGCCTTTCCACTAGCACAGATACGCAGTATTTT
TRBV11-2	once	NA	TRBJ2-5	CASSNWTAQETQYF	TGTGCCAGCAGCAATTGGACAGCTCAAGAGACCCAGTACTTC
TRBV7-2	NA	NA	TRBJ1-4	CASSPDGVLEKLFF	TGTGCCAGCAGCCCTGACGGAGTGTTAGAAAAACTGTTTTTT
TRBV28	NA	NA	TRBJ2-7	CASSRPGGAYEQYF	TGTGCCAGCAGTCGACCCGGAGGGGCCTACGAGCAGTACTTC
TRBV28	NA	NA	TRBJ2-5	CASKRLAETQYF	TGTGCCAGCAAACGACTGGCAGAGACCCAGTACTTC
TRBV11-2	few	TRBD1	TRBJ2-7	CASSPKPGQGYEQYF	TGTGCCAGCAGCCCGAAGCCGGGACAGGGCTACGAGCAGTACTTC
TRBV5-1	NA	TRBD1	TRBJ2-5	CASGPTGAGETQYF	TGCGCCAGCGGTCCCACAGGGGCGGGAGAGACCCAGTACTTC
TRBV19	once	TRBD1	TRBJ1-5	CASSIGQGAQGNQPQHF	TGTGCCAGTAGTATTGGGCAGGGGGCGCAGGGCAATCAGCCCCAGCATTTT
TRBV28	NA	TRBD1	TRBJ1-5	CASSPTGTAGPSNQPQHF	TGTGCCAGCAGCCCTACGGGGACAGCCGGACCCAGCAATCAGCCCCAGCATTTT
TRBV5-8	NA	TRBD1	TRBJ1-2	CASSFWDRGSYGYTF	TGTGCCAGCAGCTTTTGGGACAGGGGAAGCTATGGCTACACCTTC
TRBV2	NA	NA	TRBJ1-2	CASRYTNYGYTF	TGTGCCAGCAGATACACTAACTATGGCTACACCTTC
TRBV19	NA	NA	TRBJ2-6	CASSNGGTLRANVLTF	TGTGCCAGTAGTAACGGAGGGACTTTACGGGCCAACGTCCTGACTTTC
TRBV7-2	NA	NA	TRBJ1-1	CASSFYRDTEAFF	TGTGCCAGCAGCTTTTACCGGGACACTGAAGCTTTCTTT
TRBV18	NA	NA	TRBJ1-3	CASSPAGAGSGNTIYF	TGTGCCAGCTCACCGGCAGGGGCCGGCTCTGGAAACACCATATATTTT
TRBV9	NA	TRBD1	TRBJ2-7	CASSVVPGQGSEQYF	TGTGCCAGCAGCGTAGTTCCGGGACAGGGATCCGAGCAGTACTTC
TRBV6-5	once	TRBD1	TRBJ1-5	CASHRDRNQPQHF	TGTGCCAGTCACCGGGACAGAAATCAGCCCCAGCATTTT
TRBV5-1	NA	TRBD1	TRBJ1-4	CASSRAGTGEGEKLFF	TGCGCCAGCAGCAGAGCCGGGACAGGGGAGGGCGAAAAACTGTTTTTT
TRBV4-1	NA	NA	TRBJ1-2	CASSQDGGGDYGYTF	TGCGCCAGCAGCCAAGATGGGGGAGGGGACTATGGCTACACCTTC
TRBV18	NA	NA	TRBJ1-2	CASSPQVSVTTYGYTF	TGTGCCAGCTCACCACAGGTCAGCGTGACCACCTATGGCTACACCTTC
TRBV7-9	NA	TRBD2	TRBJ2-2	CASSLTGLAGAGTGELFF	TGTGCCAGCAGTCTGACTGGACTGGCGGGAGCGGGCACCGGGGAGCTGTTTTTT
TRBV7-2	NA	NA	TRBJ2-1	CASSRFNGEQFF	TGTGCCAGCAGCCGATTCAACGGTGAGCAGTTCTTC
TRBV4-3	NA	TRBD1	TRBJ2-5	CASSQEFTGAETQYF	TGCGCCAGCAGCCAAGAGTTCACAGGGGCAGAGACCCAGTACTTC
TRBV5-4	once	TRBD1	TRBJ2-5	CASSLERQGSETQYF	TGTGCCAGCAGCTTGGAGCGACAGGGGTCGGAGACCCAGTACTTC
TRBV7-7	NA	NA	TRBJ2-1	CASSLSTSRYYNEQFF	TGTGCCAGCAGCTTAAGTACTAGCAGATACTACAATGAGCAGTTCTTC
TRBV9	NA	NA	TRBJ1-5	CASSVDTRQPQHF	TGTGCCAGCAGCGTAGATACGCGGCAGCCCCAGCATTTT
TRBV6-4	NA	TRBD2	TRBJ2-1	CASSPSGSASYNEQFF	TGTGCCAGCAGTCCTAGCGGGAGTGCTTCCTACAATGAGCAGTTCTTC